The source of this T cell receptor (beta chain) is a study of PD-1 blockade in classical Hodgkin lymphoma. Whole-study results and caveats: Patients were excluded if nivolumab began under 1 year after ASCT (the autologous transplant). TCR diversity rose significantly by C4D1 in CD4+ but not CD8+ cells. Newly diagnosed patients were said to have less baseline TCR diversity than healthy donors did. Diversity similar to that of newly diagnosed patients was seen at baseline in complete responders.

Trimming removed 6 bases from V and 2 bases from J, with 11 bases in between. In germline, CDR1 is MNHNS, CDR2 SASEGT. The CDR3 is 14 amino acids. Relapse after autologous stem cell transplantation occurred in every patient, and brentuximab vedotin exposure varied. Of note for this clone: Antigen specificity is unknown.

Assay used: immunoSEQ multiplex PCR; TCRdb lists only in-frame clones, some missing. Here the sample spans 50,000 or so clones, around 73% being singletons. The source was peripheral blood mononuclear cells (PBMCs), collected before the second cycle of nivolumab. This receptor was identified in a human donor with classical Hodgkin lymphoma. J is TRBJ1-3 and V is TRBV6-1, with D unclear. The CDR3 bases are TGTGCCAGCAGGGGAGGGTATCCTGGAAACACCATATATTTT. It is translated as CASRGGYPGNTIYF.